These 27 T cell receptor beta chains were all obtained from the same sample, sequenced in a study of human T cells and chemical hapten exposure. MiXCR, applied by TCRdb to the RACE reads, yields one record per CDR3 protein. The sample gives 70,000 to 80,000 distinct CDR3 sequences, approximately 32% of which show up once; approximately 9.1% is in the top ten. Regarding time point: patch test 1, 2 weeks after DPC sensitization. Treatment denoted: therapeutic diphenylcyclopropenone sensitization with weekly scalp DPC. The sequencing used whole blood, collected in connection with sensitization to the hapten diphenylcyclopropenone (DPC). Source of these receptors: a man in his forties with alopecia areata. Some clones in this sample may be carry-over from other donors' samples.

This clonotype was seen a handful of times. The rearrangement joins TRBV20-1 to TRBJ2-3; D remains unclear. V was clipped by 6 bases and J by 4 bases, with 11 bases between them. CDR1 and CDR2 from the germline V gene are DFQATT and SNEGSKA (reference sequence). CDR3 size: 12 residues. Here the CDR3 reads CSAQLSPDTQYF. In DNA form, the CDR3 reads TGCAGTGCCCAGCTGTCACCAGATACGCAGTATTTT.

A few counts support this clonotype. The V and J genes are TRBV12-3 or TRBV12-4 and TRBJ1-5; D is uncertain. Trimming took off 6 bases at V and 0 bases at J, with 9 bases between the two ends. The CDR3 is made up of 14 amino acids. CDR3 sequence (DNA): TGTGCCAGCAGCTCTTACGATAGCAATCAGCCCCAGCATTTT. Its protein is CASSSYDSNQPQHF.

The DNA of the CDR3 is TGTGCCAGCAGTGAACAAGATGGACTAGCGGGGAACAATGAGCAGTTCTTC. This codes for CASSEQDGLAGNNEQFF. V and J are TRBV2 and TRBJ2-1; TRBD2 matches at 12 bases. This CDR3 is 17 amino acids long. In germline, CDR1 is SNHLY, CDR2 FYNNEI. V was pared by 2 bases and J by 5 bases, with 7 bases of the junction left unmatched.

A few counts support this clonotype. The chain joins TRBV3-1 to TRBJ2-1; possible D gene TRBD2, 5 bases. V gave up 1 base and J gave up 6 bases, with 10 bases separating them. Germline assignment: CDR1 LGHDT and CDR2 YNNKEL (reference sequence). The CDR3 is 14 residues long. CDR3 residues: CASSQVPAGNEQFF. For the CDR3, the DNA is TGTGCCAGCAGCCAAGTTCCTGCGGGCAATGAGCAGTTCTTC.

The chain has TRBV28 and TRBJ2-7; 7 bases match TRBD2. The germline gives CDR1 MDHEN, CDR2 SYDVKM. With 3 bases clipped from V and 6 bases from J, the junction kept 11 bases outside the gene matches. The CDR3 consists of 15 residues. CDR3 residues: CASSFGGRVQGEQYF. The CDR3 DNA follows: TGTGCCAGCAGTTTTGGGGGGAGGGTTCAAGGCGAGCAGTACTTC.

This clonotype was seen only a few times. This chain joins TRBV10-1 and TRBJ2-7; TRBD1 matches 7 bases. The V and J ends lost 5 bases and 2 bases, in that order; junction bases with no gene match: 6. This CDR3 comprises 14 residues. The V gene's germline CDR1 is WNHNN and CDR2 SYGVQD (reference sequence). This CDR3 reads CASSNRQGTYEQYF. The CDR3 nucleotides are TGCGCCAGCAGTAATCGACAGGGTACCTACGAGCAGTACTTC.

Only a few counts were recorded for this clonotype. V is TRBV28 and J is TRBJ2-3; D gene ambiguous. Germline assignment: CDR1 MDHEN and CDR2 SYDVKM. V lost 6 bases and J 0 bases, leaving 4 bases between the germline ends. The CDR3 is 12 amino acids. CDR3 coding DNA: TGTGCCAGCAGCCTCAGCACAGATACGCAGTATTTT. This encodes CASSLSTDTQYF.

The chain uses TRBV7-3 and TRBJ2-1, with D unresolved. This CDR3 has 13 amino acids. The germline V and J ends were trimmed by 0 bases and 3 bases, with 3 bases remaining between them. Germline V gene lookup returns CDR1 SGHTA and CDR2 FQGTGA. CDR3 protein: CASSLTSYNEQFF. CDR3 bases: TGTGCCAGCAGCTTAACCAGCTACAATGAGCAGTTCTTC.

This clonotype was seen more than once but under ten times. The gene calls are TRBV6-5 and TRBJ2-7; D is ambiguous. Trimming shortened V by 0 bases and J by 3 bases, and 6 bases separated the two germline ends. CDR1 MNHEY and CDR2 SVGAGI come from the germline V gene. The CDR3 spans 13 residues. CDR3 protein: CASSYSASYEQYF. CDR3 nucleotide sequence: TGTGCCAGCAGTTACTCGGCCAGCTACGAGCAGTACTTC.

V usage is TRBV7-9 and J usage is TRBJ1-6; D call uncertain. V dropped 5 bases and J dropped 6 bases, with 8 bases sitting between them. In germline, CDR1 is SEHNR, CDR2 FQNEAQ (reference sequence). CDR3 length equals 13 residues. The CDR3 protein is CASSPGFNSPLHF. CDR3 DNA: TGTGCCAGCAGCCCGGGGTTTAATTCACCCCTCCACTTT. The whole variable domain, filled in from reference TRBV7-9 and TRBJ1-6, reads DTGVSQNPRHKITKRGQNVTFRCDPISEHNRLYWYRQTLGQGPEFLTYFQNEAQLEKSRLLSDRFSAERPKGSFSTLEIQRTEQGDSAMYLCASSPGFNSPLHFGNGTRLTVT.

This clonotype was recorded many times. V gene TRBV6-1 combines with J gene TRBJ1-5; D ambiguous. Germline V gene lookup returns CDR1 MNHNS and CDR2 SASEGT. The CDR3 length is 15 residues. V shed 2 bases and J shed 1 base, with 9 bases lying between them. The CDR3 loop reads CASSELSKSNQPQHF. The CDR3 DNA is TGTGCCAGCAGTGAACTGAGTAAAAGCAATCAGCCCCAGCATTTT.

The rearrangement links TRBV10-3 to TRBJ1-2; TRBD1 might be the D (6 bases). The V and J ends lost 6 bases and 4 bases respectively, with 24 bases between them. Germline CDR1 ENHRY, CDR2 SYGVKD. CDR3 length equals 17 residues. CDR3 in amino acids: CAIRVEGGAGEIYGYTF. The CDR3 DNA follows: TGTGCCATCAGGGTCGAGGGGGGGGCCGGGGAGATCTATGGCTACACCTTC.

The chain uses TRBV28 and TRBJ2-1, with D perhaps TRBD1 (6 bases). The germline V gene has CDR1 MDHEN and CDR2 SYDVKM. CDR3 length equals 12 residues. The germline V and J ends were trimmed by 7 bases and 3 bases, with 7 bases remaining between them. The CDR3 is CASIGGYNEQFF. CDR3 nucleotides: TGTGCCAGCATAGGGGGCTACAATGAGCAGTTCTTC.

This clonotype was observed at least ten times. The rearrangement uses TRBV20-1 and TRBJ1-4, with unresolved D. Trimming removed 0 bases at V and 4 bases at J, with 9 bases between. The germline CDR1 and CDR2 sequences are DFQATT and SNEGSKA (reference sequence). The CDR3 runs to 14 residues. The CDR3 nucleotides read TGCAGTGCTAGAGATCGGCAGCATAATGAAAAACTGTTTTTT. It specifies CSARDRQHNEKLFF.

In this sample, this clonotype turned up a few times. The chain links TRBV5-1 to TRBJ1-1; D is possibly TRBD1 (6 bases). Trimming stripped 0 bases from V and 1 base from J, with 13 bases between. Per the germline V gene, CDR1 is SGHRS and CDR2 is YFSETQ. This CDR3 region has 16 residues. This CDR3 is CASSLGSDRSNTEAFF. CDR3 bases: TGCGCCAGCAGCTTGGGATCGGACAGATCGAACACTGAAGCTTTCTTT.

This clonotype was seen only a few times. The CDR3 DNA follows: TGTGCCAGCAGTACGGACGGACGACTGTTTTTT. Residues: CASSTDGRLFF. The chain has TRBV27 and TRBJ1-4; no firm D call. V lost 5 bases to trimming and J lost 13 bases, with 11 bases between them. Looked up from germline, CDR1 is MNHEY and CDR2 is SMNVEV (reference sequence). The CDR3 is made up of 11 amino acids.

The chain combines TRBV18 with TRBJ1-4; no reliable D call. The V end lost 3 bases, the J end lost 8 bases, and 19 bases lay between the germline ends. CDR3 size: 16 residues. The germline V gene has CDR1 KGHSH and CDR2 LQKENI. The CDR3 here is CASSPSLAGFGEKLFF. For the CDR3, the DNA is TGTGCCAGCTCACCCTCCCTTGCGGGGTTCGGGGAAAAACTGTTTTTT.

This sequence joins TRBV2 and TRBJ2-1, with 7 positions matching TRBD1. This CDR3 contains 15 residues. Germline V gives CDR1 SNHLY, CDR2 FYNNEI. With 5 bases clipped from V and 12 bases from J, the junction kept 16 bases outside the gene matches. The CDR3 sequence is CASSLNPDRRRGQFF. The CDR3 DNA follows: TGTGCCAGCAGTCTTAACCCGGACAGGCGGAGAGGGCAGTTCTTC.

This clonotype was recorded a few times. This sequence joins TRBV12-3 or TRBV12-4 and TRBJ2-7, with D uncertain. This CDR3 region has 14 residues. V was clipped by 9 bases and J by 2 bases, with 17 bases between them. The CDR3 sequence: CASGAGQDPYEQYF. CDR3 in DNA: TGTGCCAGTGGCGCCGGGCAGGATCCCTACGAGCAGTACTTC.

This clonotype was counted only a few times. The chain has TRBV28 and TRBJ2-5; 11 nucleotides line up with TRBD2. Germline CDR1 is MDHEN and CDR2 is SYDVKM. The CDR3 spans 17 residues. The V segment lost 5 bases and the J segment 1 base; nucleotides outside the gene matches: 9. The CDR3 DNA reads TGTGCCAGCAGTCCCAAACCTCTAGCGGGAGGCCAAGAGACCCAGTACTTC. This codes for CASSPKPLAGGQETQYF.

CDR3 DNA: TGTGCCAGCAGTGAATGGGTAGGGACCGGGGCCAACGTCCTGACTTTC. Its protein is CASSEWVGTGANVLTF. The V and J genes are TRBV25-1 and TRBJ2-6; D assignment may be TRBD1 or TRBD2 (5 bases each). Per germline, CDR1 MGHDK and CDR2 SYGVNS. V was pared by 1 base and J by 4 bases, with 11 bases between. This CDR3 spans 16 amino acids.

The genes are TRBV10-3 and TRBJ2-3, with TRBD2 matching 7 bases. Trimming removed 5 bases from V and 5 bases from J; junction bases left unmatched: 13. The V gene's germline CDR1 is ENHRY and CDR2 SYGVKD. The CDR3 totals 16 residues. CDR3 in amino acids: CAISPTGGGLQDTQYF. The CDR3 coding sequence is TGTGCCATCAGTCCGACGGGGGGTGGGTTACAAGATACGCAGTATTTT.

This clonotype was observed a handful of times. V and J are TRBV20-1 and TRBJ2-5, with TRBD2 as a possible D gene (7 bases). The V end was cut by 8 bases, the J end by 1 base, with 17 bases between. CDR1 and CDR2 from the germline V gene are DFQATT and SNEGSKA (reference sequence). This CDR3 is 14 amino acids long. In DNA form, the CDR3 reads TGCAGTTGGCAGGGAGGGGGGACCCAAGAGACCCAGTACTTC. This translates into CSWQGGGTQETQYF.

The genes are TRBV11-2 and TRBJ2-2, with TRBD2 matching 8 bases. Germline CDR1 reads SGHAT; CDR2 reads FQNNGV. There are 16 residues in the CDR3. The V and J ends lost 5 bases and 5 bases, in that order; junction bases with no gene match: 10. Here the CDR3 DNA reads TGTGCCAGCAGCCCCCCAGCGGGAGCATTAACCGGGGAGCTGTTTTTT. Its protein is CASSPPAGALTGELFF.

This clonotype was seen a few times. The CDR3 nucleotides are TGTGCCAGCAGCGGGGAACAGGCGTCCTATGGCTACACCTTC. This sequence encodes CASSGEQASYGYTF. The chain combines TRBV5-4 with TRBJ1-2; possibly TRBD1 for D (5 bases). CDR1 and CDR2 from the germline V gene are SGHNT and YYREEE (reference sequence). Trimming took 4 bases from V and 4 from J, leaving 14 bases between them. This CDR3 has 14 amino acids.

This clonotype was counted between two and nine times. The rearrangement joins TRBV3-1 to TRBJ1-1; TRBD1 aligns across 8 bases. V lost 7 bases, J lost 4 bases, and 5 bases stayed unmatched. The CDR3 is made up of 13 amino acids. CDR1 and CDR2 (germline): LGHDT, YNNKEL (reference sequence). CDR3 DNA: TGTGCCAGCAAAAAACAGGGGGGCACTGAAGCTTTCTTT. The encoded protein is CASKKQGGTEAFF.

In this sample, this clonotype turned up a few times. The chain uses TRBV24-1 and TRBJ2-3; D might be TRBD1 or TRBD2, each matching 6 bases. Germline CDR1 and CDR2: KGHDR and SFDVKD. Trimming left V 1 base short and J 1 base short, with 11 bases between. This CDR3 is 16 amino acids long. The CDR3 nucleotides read TGTGCCACCAGTGATTTAGGGGGGCCCGGCACAGATACGCAGTATTTT. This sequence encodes CATSDLGGPGTDTQYF.